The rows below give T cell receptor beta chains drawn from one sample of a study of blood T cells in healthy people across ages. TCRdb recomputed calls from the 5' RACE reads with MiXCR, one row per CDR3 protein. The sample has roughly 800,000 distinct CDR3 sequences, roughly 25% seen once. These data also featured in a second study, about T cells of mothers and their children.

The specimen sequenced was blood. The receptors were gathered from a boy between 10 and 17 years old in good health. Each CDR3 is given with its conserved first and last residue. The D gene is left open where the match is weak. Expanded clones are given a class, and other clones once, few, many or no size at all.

CDR3 DNA: TGCAGTGCTGACGTAGCGGGAGCAGATACGCAGTATTTT
CDR3 protein: CSADVAGADTQYF
CDR3 length: 13
clone size: NA
D gene: TRBD2
J gene: TRBJ2-3
V gene: TRBV20-1

CDR3 DNA: TGCAGCGTTGGGGTGCCCCCGAGACCGCTAGCTTTCTTT
CDR3 protein: CSVGVPPRPLAFF
CDR3 length: 13
clone size: NA
D gene: NA
J gene: TRBJ1-1
V gene: TRBV29-1

CDR3 DNA: TGTGCCAGCAGTTACTCGAGAGGAGTAGCGGGTAACACAGATACGCAGCATTTT
CDR3 protein: CASSYSRGVAGNTDTQHF
CDR3 length: 18
clone size: NA
D gene: NA
J gene: TRBJ1-5
V gene: TRBV6-6

CDR3 DNA: TGTGCCAGCACACCACCGGGACACGGTAACAATGAGCAGTTCTTC
CDR3 protein: CASTPPGHGNNEQFF
CDR3 length: 15
clone size: NA
D gene: NA
J gene: TRBJ2-1
V gene: TRBV2

CDR3 DNA: TGTGCCAGCAGCTTGGTAGTCAGGGATGTATATGGCTACACCTTC
CDR3 protein: CASSLVVRDVYGYTF
CDR3 length: 15
clone size: NA
D gene: NA
J gene: TRBJ1-2
V gene: TRBV5-5

CDR3 DNA: TGTGCCAGCAGTTACTCGATTTCGCTGCAGGGAAGAAACTACGAGCAGTACTTC
CDR3 protein: CASSYSISLQGRNYEQYF
CDR3 length: 18
clone size: few
D gene: NA
J gene: TRBJ2-7
V gene: TRBV6-5

CDR3 DNA: TGTGCCAGCAGTTCAGGAGCGGAAGGGAACAATGAGCAGTTCTTC
CDR3 protein: CASSSGAEGNNEQFF
CDR3 length: 15
clone size: NA
D gene: NA
J gene: TRBJ2-1
V gene: TRBV28

CDR3 DNA: TGTGCCAGCAGTTACACGTTCCCAGTCCCTGAAGCTTTCTTT
CDR3 protein: CASSYTFPVPEAFF
CDR3 length: 14
clone size: NA
D gene: NA
J gene: TRBJ1-1
V gene: TRBV6-5

CDR3 DNA: TGTGCCAGCAGAACCTCCGGGACAGATGCTTTCTTT
CDR3 protein: CASRTSGTDAFF
CDR3 length: 12
clone size: few
D gene: TRBD1
J gene: TRBJ1-1
V gene: TRBV6-5

CDR3 DNA: TGCAGCGTTGAGGGGGGGACTAGCGGGGCTAGCACAGATACGCAGTATTTT
CDR3 protein: CSVEGGTSGASTDTQYF
CDR3 length: 17
clone size: NA
D gene: TRBD2
J gene: TRBJ2-3
V gene: TRBV29-1

CDR3 DNA: TGCGCCAGCAGCCCGGGACTAGCGGACAATGAGCAGTTCTTC
CDR3 protein: CASSPGLADNEQFF
CDR3 length: 14
clone size: many
D gene: TRBD2
J gene: TRBJ2-1
V gene: TRBV5-1

CDR3 DNA: TGCGCCAGCAGCCAAGATCTTCCGGCAGGCGGGGAGACCCAGTACTTC
CDR3 protein: CASSQDLPAGGETQYF
CDR3 length: 16
clone size: NA
D gene: NA
J gene: TRBJ2-5
V gene: TRBV4-3

CDR3 DNA: TGTGCCAGCAGCTTAGCGGCAGGTAGCCACGAGCAGTACTTC
CDR3 protein: CASSLAAGSHEQYF
CDR3 length: 14
clone size: NA
D gene: NA
J gene: TRBJ2-7
V gene: TRBV7-2

CDR3 DNA: TGTGCCAGCAGTTCCGGTGTTACAGGGGGTAGAAGCTCCCACGAGCAGTACTTC
CDR3 protein: CASSSGVTGGRSSHEQYF
CDR3 length: 18
clone size: NA
D gene: TRBD1
J gene: TRBJ2-7
V gene: TRBV12-3/TRBV12-4

CDR3 DNA: TGCGCCAGCAGCTCTGGACAAGTTCTGTACTTC
CDR3 protein: CASSSGQVLYF
CDR3 length: 11
clone size: few
D gene: NA
J gene: TRBJ2-7
V gene: TRBV5-1

CDR3 DNA: TGCAGTGCTAGAGATGCCCTAGTTCCTACAGATACGCAGTATTTT
CDR3 protein: CSARDALVPTDTQYF
CDR3 length: 15
clone size: NA
D gene: NA
J gene: TRBJ2-3
V gene: TRBV20-1